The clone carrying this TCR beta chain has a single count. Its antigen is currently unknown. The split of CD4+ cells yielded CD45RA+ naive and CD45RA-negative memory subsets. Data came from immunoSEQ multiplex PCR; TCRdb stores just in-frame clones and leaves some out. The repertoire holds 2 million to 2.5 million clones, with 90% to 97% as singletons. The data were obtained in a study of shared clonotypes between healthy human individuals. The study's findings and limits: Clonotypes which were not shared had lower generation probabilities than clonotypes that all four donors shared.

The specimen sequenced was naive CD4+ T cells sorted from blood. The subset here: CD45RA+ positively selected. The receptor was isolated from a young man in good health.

CDR3 sequence reads: CASSEAESLTKYEQYF. The CDR3 coding sequence is TGTGCCAGCAGTGAAGCTGAGAGCCTAACGAAATACGAGCAGTACTTC. The chain carries TRBV6-1 and TRBJ2-7, with D uncertain. The length of the CDR3 is 16 residues. The ends were cut back, 0 bases at V and 4 bases at J, with 16 bases in the middle. The germline gives CDR1 MNHNS, CDR2 SASEGT.